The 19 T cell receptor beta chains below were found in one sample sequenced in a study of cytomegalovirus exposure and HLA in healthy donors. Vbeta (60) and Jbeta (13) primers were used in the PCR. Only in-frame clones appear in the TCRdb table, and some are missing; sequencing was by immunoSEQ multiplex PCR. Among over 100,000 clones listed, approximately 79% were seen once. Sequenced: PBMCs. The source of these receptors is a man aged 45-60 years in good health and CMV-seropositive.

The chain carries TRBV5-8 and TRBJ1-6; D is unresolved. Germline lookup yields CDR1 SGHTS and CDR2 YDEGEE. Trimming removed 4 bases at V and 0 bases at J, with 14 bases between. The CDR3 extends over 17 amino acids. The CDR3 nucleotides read TGTGCCAGCAGCCACGACATCTCGAGCTCCTATAATTCACCCCTCCACTTT. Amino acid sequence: CASSHDISSSYNSPLHF.

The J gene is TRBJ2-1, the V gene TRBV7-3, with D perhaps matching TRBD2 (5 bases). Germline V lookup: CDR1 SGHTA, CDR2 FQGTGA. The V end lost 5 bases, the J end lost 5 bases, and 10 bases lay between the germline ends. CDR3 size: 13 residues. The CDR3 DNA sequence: TGTGCCAGCAGCCCCGGAGCGGACAATGAGCAGTTCTTC. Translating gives CASSPGADNEQFF.

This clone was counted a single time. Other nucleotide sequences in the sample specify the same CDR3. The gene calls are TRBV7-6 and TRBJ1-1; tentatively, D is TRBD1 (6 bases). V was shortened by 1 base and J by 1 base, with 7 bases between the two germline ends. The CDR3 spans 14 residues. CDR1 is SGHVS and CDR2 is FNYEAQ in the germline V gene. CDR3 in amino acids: CASSLGTANTEAFF. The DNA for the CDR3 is TGTGCCAGCAGCTTAGGGACAGCGAACACTGAAGCTTTCTTT.

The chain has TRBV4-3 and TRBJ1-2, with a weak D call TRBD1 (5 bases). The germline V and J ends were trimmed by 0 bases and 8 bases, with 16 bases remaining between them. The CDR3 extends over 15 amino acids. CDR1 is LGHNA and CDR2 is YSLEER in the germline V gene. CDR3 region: CASSQDLGRQYGYTF. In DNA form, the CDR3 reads TGCGCCAGCAGCCAAGATTTGGGTCGACAGTACGGCTACACCTTC.

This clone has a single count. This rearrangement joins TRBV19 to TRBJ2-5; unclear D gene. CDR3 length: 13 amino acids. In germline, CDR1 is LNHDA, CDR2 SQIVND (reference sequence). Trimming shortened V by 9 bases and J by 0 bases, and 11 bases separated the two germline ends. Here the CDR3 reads CARPVKHQETQYF. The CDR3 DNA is TGTGCCAGGCCGGTAAAGCACCAAGAGACCCAGTACTTC.

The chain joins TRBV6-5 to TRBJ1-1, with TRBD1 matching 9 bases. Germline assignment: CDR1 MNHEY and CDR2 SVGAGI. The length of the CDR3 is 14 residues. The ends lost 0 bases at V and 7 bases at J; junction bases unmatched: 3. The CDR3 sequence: CASSYSRQGGEAFF. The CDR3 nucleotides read TGTGCCAGCAGTTACTCCCGACAGGGGGGTGAAGCTTTCTTT.

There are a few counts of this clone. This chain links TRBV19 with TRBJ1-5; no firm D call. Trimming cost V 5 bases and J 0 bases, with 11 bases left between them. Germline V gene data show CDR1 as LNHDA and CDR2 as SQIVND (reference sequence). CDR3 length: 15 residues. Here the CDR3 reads CASSLNPYSNQPQHF. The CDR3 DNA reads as TGTGCCAGTAGTCTAAACCCATATAGCAATCAGCCCCAGCATTTT.

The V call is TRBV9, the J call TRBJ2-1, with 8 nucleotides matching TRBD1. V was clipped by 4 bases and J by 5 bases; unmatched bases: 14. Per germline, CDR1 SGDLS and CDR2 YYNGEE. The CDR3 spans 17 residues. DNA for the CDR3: TGTGCCAGCAGCCCTCGACAGGGGTGGTCAAGTGACAATGAGCAGTTCTTC. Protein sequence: CASSPRQGWSSDNEQFF. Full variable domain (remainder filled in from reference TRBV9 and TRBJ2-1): DSGVTQTPKHLITATGQRVTLRCSPRSGDLSVYWYQQSLDQGLQFLIQYYNGEERAKGNILERFSAQQFPDLHSELNLSSLELGDSALYFCASSPRQGWSSDNEQFFGPGTRLTVL.

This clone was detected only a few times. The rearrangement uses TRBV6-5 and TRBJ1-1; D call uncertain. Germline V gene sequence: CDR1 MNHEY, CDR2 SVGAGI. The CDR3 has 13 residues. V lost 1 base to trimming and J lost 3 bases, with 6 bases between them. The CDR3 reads CASSYYRDTEAFF. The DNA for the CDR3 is TGTGCCAGCAGTTACTACCGGGACACTGAAGCTTTCTTT.

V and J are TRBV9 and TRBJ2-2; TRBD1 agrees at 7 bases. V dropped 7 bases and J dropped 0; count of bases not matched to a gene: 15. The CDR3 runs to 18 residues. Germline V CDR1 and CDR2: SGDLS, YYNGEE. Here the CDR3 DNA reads TGTGCCAGCGGCAACCCCCGGGGACAGAGACCGAACACCGGGGAGCTGTTTTTT. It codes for CASGNPRGQRPNTGELFF.

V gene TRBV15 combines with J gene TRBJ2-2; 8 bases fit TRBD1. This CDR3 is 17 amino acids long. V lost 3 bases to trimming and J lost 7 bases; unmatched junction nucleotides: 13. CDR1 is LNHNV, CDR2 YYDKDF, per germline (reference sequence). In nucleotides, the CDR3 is TGTGCCACCAGCAGTGAGGCGGGCAGGGGGCGAGACGGGGAGCTGTTTTTT. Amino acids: CATSSEAGRGRDGELFF.

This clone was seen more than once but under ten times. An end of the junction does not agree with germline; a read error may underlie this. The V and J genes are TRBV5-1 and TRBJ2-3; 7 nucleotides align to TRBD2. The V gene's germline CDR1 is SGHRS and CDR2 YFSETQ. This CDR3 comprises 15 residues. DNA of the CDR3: TGCGCCAGCAGTTTGGGGGGGGGTTGGACAGATACGCAGTATTTT. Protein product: CASSLGGGWTDTQYF.

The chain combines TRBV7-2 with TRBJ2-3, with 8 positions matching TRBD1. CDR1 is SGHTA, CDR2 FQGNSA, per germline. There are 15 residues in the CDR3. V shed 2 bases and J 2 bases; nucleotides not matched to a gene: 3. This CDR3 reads CASSLRQGPTDTQYF. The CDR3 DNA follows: TGTGCCAGCAGCTTAAGACAGGGGCCCACAGATACGCAGTATTTT.

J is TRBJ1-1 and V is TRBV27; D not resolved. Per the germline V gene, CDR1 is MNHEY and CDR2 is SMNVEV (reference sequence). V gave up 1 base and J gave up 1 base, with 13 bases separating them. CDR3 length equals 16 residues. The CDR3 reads CASSLFFGSGNTEAFF. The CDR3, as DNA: TGTGCCAGCAGTTTATTCTTTGGGAGCGGGAACACTGAAGCTTTCTTT.

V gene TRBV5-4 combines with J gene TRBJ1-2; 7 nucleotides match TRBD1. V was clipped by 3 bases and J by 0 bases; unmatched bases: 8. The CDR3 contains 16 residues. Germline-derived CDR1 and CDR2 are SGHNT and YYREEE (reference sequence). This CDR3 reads CASSSSGGQTNYGYTF. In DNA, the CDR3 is TGTGCCAGCAGCTCCTCAGGGGGGCAAACTAACTATGGCTACACCTTC.

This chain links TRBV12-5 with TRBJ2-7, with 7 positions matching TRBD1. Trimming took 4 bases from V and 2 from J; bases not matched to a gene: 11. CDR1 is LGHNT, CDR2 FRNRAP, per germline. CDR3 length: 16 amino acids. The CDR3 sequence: CASGWPRTGGPYEQYF. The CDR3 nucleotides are TGTGCTAGTGGTTGGCCCCGGACAGGAGGCCCCTACGAGCAGTACTTC.

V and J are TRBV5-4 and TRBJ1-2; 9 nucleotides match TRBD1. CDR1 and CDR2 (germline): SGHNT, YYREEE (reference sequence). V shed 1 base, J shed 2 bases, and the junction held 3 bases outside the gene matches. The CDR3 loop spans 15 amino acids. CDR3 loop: CASSLNRGLNYGYTF. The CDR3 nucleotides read TGTGCCAGCAGCTTGAACAGGGGGCTAAACTATGGCTACACCTTC.

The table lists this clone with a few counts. The CDR3 here is CASSLWGGGLSTDTQYF. The CDR3, as DNA: TGTGCCAGCAGCTTATGGGGCGGGGGCCTTTCCACAGATACGCAGTATTTT. J is TRBJ2-3 and V is TRBV7-6, with D possibly matching TRBD2 (7 bases). Germline CDR1 reads SGHVS; CDR2 reads FNYEAQ. The CDR3 sequence is 17 residues long. V was pared by 2 bases and J by 2 bases, with 17 bases between.

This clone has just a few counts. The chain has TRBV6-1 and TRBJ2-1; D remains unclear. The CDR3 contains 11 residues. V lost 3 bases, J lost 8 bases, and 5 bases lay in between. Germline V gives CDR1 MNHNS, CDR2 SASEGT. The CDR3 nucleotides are TGTGCCAGCAGTGATTCCGATGAGCAGTTCTTC. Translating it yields CASSDSDEQFF.